The sequence of this T cell receptor beta chain was determined in a study of blood T cells in healthy people across ages. Study-level results: Diversity was higher, and naive CD4+ cells more numerous, in long-lived donors than in aged donors. Across the age range, TCR beta diversity per million T cells fell in a roughly linear way.

Through a sample-barcoded 5' primer and a J-beta primer mix, a second PCR was run for about 6 to 11 cycles. TCRdb re-called the 5' RACE reads through MiXCR, storing one row per CDR3 protein. The data show about 640,000 distinct CDR3 sequences, 58% seen once. V dropped 3 bases and J dropped 1; count of bases not matched to a gene: 10. This CDR3 region has 17 residues. Per the germline V gene, CDR1 is SGHRS and CDR2 is YFSETQ. Worth noting for this clonotype: Antigen: not known.

The sequence was obtained from a man in his sixties in good health. V and J are TRBV5-1 and TRBJ2-3; 8 nucleotides match TRBD1. The sample taken for sequencing was blood. CDR3 nucleotide sequence: TGCGCCAGCAGCTCGGGGTCCGGGACAGGCGGCACAGATACGCAGTATTTT. Translation: CASSSGSGTGGTDTQYF.